The rows below give T cell receptor beta chains drawn from one sample of a study of T cell responses to AZD1222 COVID-19 vaccine. TCRdb's table, derived via immunoSEQ multiplex PCR, lists solely in-frame clones and lacks some. Of over 110,000 clones in the sample, 93% are singletons; the top ten hold around 5%. The sequencing used peripheral blood, collected on day 0 of AZD1222 vaccination. These receptor sequences come from an adult in good health. CDR3s include the opening cysteine and the closing phenylalanine or tryptophan.

TRBV10-3,TRBJ2-7,CASSDRDRGIYEQYF
TRBV6-5,TRBJ2-1,CASSPRAGVRHEQFF
TRBV12-5,TRBJ1-1,CASGLVRGYTEAFF
TRBV12-5,TRBJ1-1,CASGLGSSHTEAFF
TRBV6-5,TRBJ1-1,CASSYWWGHQNTEAFF
TRBV7-8,TRBJ2-3,CASSLYGRRAGVVSPSTDTQYF
TRBV6-1,TRBJ1-2,CASSPRDGNYGYTF
TRBV27,TRBJ1-5,CASSLGSGTFGPQHF
TRBV5-4,TRBJ2-5,CASSLPGFGETQYF
TRBV7-8,TRBJ1-5,CASSTVGVSNQPQHF
TRBV3-1/TRBV3-2,TRBJ1-6,CASSQVDGRGRSPLHF
TRBV13,TRBJ1-6,CASSFGQGLNSPLHF
TRBV5-1,TRBJ1-2,CASSPSQGDPYGYTF